The 11 T cell receptor beta chains below all came from one sample that was sequenced in a study of PD-1 blockade in classical Hodgkin lymphoma. The assay was immunoSEQ multiplex PCR, and TCRdb's table has in-frame clones only and misses some. This table has approximately 32,000 clones, roughly 82% appearing once. All the patients suffered relapse after autologous stem cell transplantation, and brentuximab vedotin exposure differed. Sequenced material: peripheral blood mononuclear cells (PBMCs), taken at baseline. The receptors were gathered from a human donor with classical Hodgkin lymphoma.

The genes are TRBV7-2 and TRBJ2-7, with 7 nucleotides matching TRBD1. Germline V gene data show CDR1 as SGHTA and CDR2 as FQGNSA. CDR3 size: 15 residues. V gave up 5 bases and J gave up 2 bases; unmatched junction bases: 9. CDR3 coding DNA: TGTGCCAGCAGCCCCCAGGGACAGACACCCTACGAGCAGTACTTC. Protein product: CASSPQGQTPYEQYF.

This clone came up a few times. J is TRBJ1-1 and V is TRBV2; no reliable D call. In germline, CDR1 is SNHLY, CDR2 FYNNEI. The CDR3 loop spans 13 amino acids. Trimming stripped 3 bases from V and 0 bases from J, with 5 bases between. The CDR3 spells CASSDGLNTEAFF. DNA of the CDR3: TGTGCCAGCAGTGATGGGTTGAACACTGAAGCTTTCTTT.

The rearrangement uses TRBV10-2 and TRBJ1-6, with D perhaps TRBD1 (6 bases). The CDR3 spans 15 residues. The V and J ends lost 4 bases and 5 bases respectively, with 12 bases between them. Germline CDR1 is WSHSY and CDR2 is SAAADI. The CDR3 sequence: CASSALGGDNSPLHF. The CDR3, as DNA: TGCGCCAGCAGTGCTCTTGGGGGCGATAATTCACCCCTCCACTTT.

The chain links TRBV4-3 to TRBJ1-6; D is undetermined. The CDR3 length is 16 residues. Trimming removed 0 bases at V and 8 bases at J, with 14 bases between. The germline CDR1 and CDR2 sequences are LGHNA and YSLEER. The CDR3 region is CASSQDLAGEYSPLHF. In nucleotides, the CDR3 is TGCGCCAGCAGCCAAGATCTCGCAGGAGAGTATTCACCCCTCCACTTT.

The gene calls are TRBV27 and TRBJ1-1; D is ambiguous. Trimming stripped 3 bases from V and 0 bases from J, with 5 bases between. This CDR3 region has 13 residues. Germline V gene data show CDR1 as MNHEY and CDR2 as SMNVEV (reference sequence). CDR3 sequence reads: CASSFKLNTEAFF. Written as DNA, the CDR3 is TGTGCCAGCAGTTTTAAGTTGAACACTGAAGCTTTCTTT.

The table lists this clone with a few counts. V is TRBV6-5 and J is TRBJ1-2; 7 nucleotides line up with TRBD1. The germline V gene encodes CDR1 MNHEY and CDR2 SVGAGI. This CDR3 is built from 15 residues. The V segment lost 2 bases and the J segment 6 bases; nucleotides outside the gene matches: 9. CDR3 sequence (DNA): TGTGCCAGCAGTTACCTAGGACAGGTCGGGGATGGCTACACCTTC. Protein product: CASSYLGQVGDGYTF.

This chain connects TRBV7-9 to TRBJ1-1, with a possible D match to TRBD1 (5 bases). Trimming took 2 bases from V and 3 from J, leaving 7 bases between them. The CDR3 consists of 13 residues. Germline CDR1 reads SEHNR; CDR2 reads FQNEAQ (reference sequence). CDR3: CASSLRGDTEAFF. DNA for the CDR3: TGTGCCAGCAGCTTAAGGGGAGACACTGAAGCTTTCTTT. Full variable domain (outside the CDR3, taken from reference TRBV7-9 and TRBJ1-1): DTGVSQNPRHKITKRGQNVTFRCDPISEHNRLYWYRQTLGQGPEFLTYFQNEAQLEKSRLLSDRFSAERPKGSFSTLEIQRTEQGDSAMYLCASSLRGDTEAFFGQGTRLTVV.

This clone was observed once. The chain recombines TRBV6-1 with TRBJ1-2; tentative D call: TRBD1 (5 bases). The V end lost 2 bases, the J end lost 8 bases, and 24 bases lay between the germline ends. Germline V lookup: CDR1 MNHNS, CDR2 SASEGT. The CDR3 loop spans 17 amino acids. CDR3 nucleotides: TGTGCCAGCAGTGAACAGGCCCAGGGAACAGCAACGAGAGGCTACACCTTC. This encodes CASSEQAQGTATRGYTF.

J is TRBJ2-5 and V is TRBV5-4; tentative D call: TRBD1 (5 bases). V was trimmed by 3 bases and J by 2 bases, leaving 8 bases between them. Per the germline V gene, CDR1 is SGHNT and CDR2 is YYREEE (reference sequence). The CDR3 is 13 amino acids. The CDR3 DNA reads as TGTGCCAGCAGCTCGCAGGGTCAAGAGACCCAGTACTTC. Its translation: CASSSQGQETQYF.

The chain carries TRBV9 and TRBJ1-1; the D is unclear. Germline CDR1 and CDR2: SGDLS and YYNGEE. The V end lost 0 bases, the J end lost 2 bases, and 8 bases lay between the germline ends. The CDR3 totals 14 residues. Written as DNA, the CDR3 is TGTGCCAGCAGCGTAGTGTCAGCTAACACTGAAGCTTTCTTT. Translated: CASSVVSANTEAFF.

The chain joins TRBV19 to TRBJ2-3; 9 bases fit TRBD2. The CDR3 contains 15 residues. CDR1 and CDR2 (germline): LNHDA, SQIVND (reference sequence). The trim removed 2 bases at V and 1 base at J, leaving 1 base unmatched. In DNA form, the CDR3 reads TGTGCCAGTAGTATATTAGCGGGGGGCACAGATACGCAGTATTTT. The encoded protein is CASSILAGGTDTQYF.